This is a list of T cell receptor beta chains from one sample in a study of long-term antiretroviral therapy in people with HIV. The protocol was immunoSEQ multiplex PCR, while the TCRdb copy is restricted to in-frame clones and leaves out a portion. In the table there are tens of thousands of clones, approximately 95% of which are singletons. The starting material was unsorted PBMCs, obtained 5.3 years after starting antiretroviral therapy. Receptors were obtained from a man aged 45-65 years with HIV. Each CDR3 is given with its conserved first and last residue. Each record gives: J gene, V gene, D gene, clone size, CDR3 DNA, CDR3 protein. A D gene is named only where the DNA matches it firmly. Clone size is given for some rows only: seen once, a few or many times, or a class if the clone is expanded.

TRBJ2-3	TRBV7-3	TRBD2	NA	TGTGCCAGCAGCTTAAGCAGCGGGGTCACAGATACGCAGTATTTT	CASSLSSGVTDTQYF
TRBJ2-2	TRBV10-1	TRBD1	NA	TGCGCCAGCAAGGGGGCTGACACCGGGGAGCTGTTTTTT	CASKGADTGELFF
TRBJ2-6	TRBV4-2	NA	NA	TGTGCCAGCAGCCAACAACAGGGTACGAGGGCCAACGTCCTGACTTTC	CASSQQQGTRANVLTF
TRBJ1-4	TRBV27	NA	NA	TGTGCCAGCAGTTTACGGTCAGGCCGTAGGGGTGAAAAACTGTTTTTT	CASSLRSGRRGEKLFF
TRBJ2-3	TRBV4-1	TRBD2	once	TGCGCCAGCAGCCAAGAACTAGCGGGGAGGTCAGATACGCAGTATTTT	CASSQELAGRSDTQYF
TRBJ1-1	TRBV19	TRBD1	NA	TGTGCCAGTAGTCTAAGGGGACAGGGAGAAGCTTTCTTT	CASSLRGQGEAFF
TRBJ1-4	TRBV6-1	TRBD1	NA	TGTGCCAGCAGTGAATTATGGACAGGGGGCCTTAATGAAAAACTGTTTTTT	CASSELWTGGLNEKLFF
TRBJ2-1	TRBV5-6	NA	NA	TGTGCCAGCAGCCCCGCGGCGGGTACCTACTACAATGAGCAGTTCTTC	CASSPAAGTYYNEQFF
TRBJ1-6	TRBV5-4	TRBD1	NA	TGTGCCAGCAGCTTGGGAGGGGGCGCGAGGAATTCACCCCTCCACTTT	CASSLGGGARNSPLHF
TRBJ2-3	TRBV4-3	NA	NA	TGCGCCAGCAGCCAAGGGGTAGCGGCTCACACAGATACGCAGTATTTT	CASSQGVAAHTDTQYF
TRBJ2-3	TRBV19	TRBD2	NA	TGTGCCAGTAATAATAGGGGGACTAGCGGGCGAAATACGCAGTATTTT	CASNNRGTSGRNTQYF
TRBJ1-5	TRBV6-6	NA	NA	TGTGCCAGCAGTTACGCCGGACAGAGGACGGATCAGCCCCAGCATTTT	CASSYAGQRTDQPQHF
TRBJ2-7	TRBV12-5	NA	NA	TGTGCTAGTGAATGCCCATGGGAGCAGTACTTC	CASECPWEQYF
TRBJ2-3	TRBV9	NA	NA	TGTGCCAGCAGCGTAGCGCCAGGCAGCACAGATACGCAGTATTTT	CASSVAPGSTDTQYF
TRBJ2-7	TRBV2	TRBD1	medium-sized	TGTGCCAGCATAGGACAGGGGGCGAAAACGGGGAGCTACGAGCAGTACTTC	CASIGQGAKTGSYEQYF
TRBJ2-3	TRBV5-4	TRBD2	NA	TGTGCCAGCATCATCCGGCGGGGGGGCACAGATACGCAGTATTTT	CASIIRRGGTDTQYF
TRBJ2-2	TRBV18	NA	NA	TGTGCCAGCTCACTTGTCGGGGAGCTGTTTTTT	CASSLVGELFF
TRBJ2-3	TRBV29-1	TRBD1	NA	TGCAGCGTTGAAGATCCCGGACAGGGTGCGACAGATACGCAGTATTTT	CSVEDPGQGATDTQYF
TRBJ1-6	TRBV30	NA	NA	TGTGCCTGGGCCGGCTCGGTGTATAATTCACCCCTCCACTTT	CAWAGSVYNSPLHF
TRBJ1-5	TRBV6-5	TRBD1	NA	TGTGCCAGCAGCCACACAGGGACAGGCAATCAGCCCCAGCATTTT	CASSHTGTGNQPQHF
TRBJ1-3	TRBV10-3	NA	NA	TGTGCCATCAGTGATTCCACAGGGAGTATGGGAAACACCATATATTTT	CAISDSTGSMGNTIYF
TRBJ2-7	TRBV5-1	NA	NA	TGCGCCAGCAGCCTAACCGCAGGAGGGGGGTACGAGCAGTACTTC	CASSLTAGGGYEQYF
TRBJ1-5	TRBV7-9	NA	NA	TGTGCCAGCACCTCGGGGACTAGCAATCAGCCCCAGCATTTT	CASTSGTSNQPQHF
TRBJ2-7	TRBV5-8	TRBD2	few	TGTGCCAGCAGCTTGGACGGGGGGACCGAGCAGTACTTC	CASSLDGGTEQYF
TRBJ1-3	TRBV5-1	NA	NA	TGCGCCAGCAGCCCCGAAGGGGCAAACACCATATATTTT	CASSPEGANTIYF
TRBJ2-7	TRBV28	TRBD2	NA	TGTGCCAGCAGTTCCCGACCTAGCGGCGAGCAGTACTTC	CASSSRPSGEQYF
TRBJ2-7	TRBV14	NA	NA	TGTGCCAGCAGCCTTAGCGGCGACAGCTCCTACGAGCAGTACTTC	CASSLSGDSSYEQYF
TRBJ1-5	TRBV28	NA	NA	TGTGCCAGCAGTTTGAATAATCAGCCCCAGCATTTT	CASSLNNQPQHF
TRBJ2-3	TRBV19	NA	NA	TGTGCCAGTAGTATGGTAATGGGTGGCGATACGCAGTATTTT	CASSMVMGGDTQYF
TRBJ2-3	TRBV27	NA	NA	TGTGCCAGCAGTTTATCCCTGGATTTGGGAGCAGATACGCAGTATTTT	CASSLSLDLGADTQYF
TRBJ1-2	TRBV6-1	NA	NA	TGTGCCAGCGTAGACCCGAGGGGCTACACCTTC	CASVDPRGYTF
TRBJ2-3	TRBV29-1	NA	NA	TGCAGCGTTAAAGGAACCTTGATAGATACGCAGTATTTT	CSVKGTLIDTQYF
TRBJ1-4	TRBV21-1	NA	NA	TGTGCCAGAACCCCAGGGCGCTCCCTAGGTGAAAAACTGTTTTTT	CARTPGRSLGEKLFF
TRBJ2-7	TRBV5-1	NA	NA	TGCGCCAGCACCATTGGCCATGGAACTGGGAGTTACGAGCAGTACTTC	CASTIGHGTGSYEQYF